What follows is one T cell receptor beta chain and its context. Which antigen it targets is not known. The sample originates from a study of T cell clonality in common variable immunodeficiency (dated by TCRdb to the mid-2010s). General study outcomes and caveats: CVID subjects shared fewer TCRbeta clones with each other than healthy controls did (p < 0.0001). Compared with healthy controls, CVID subjects showed increased TCRbeta clonality (t-test p = 0.018), a feature most characteristic of about a third of subjects. Even though DNA input was the same, control samples had an average of about 80,000 unique sequences each, compared with about 31,000 in CVID samples. CVID TCRbeta sequences reportedly showed fewer deletions and N-nucleotide insertions and lacked highly modified clones with 13 or more V deletions. Differences among patients in the CVID cohort limited the correlations between repertoire features and clinical complications. The authors noted that sequencing repertoires of T cell subpopulations would be needed to clarify what caused the increased clonality in CVID.

Diagnosis of CVID followed standard criteria, namely serum IgG, IgA and/or IgM below the normal range together with specific antibody deficiency. There were around 44 subjects in the CVID group (approximately 15 female and 29 male), ranging in age from about 9 to 65 years, with a mean age of roughly 40. Most CVID patients and most healthy controls were of Caucasian heritage. At the time of study participation, every CVID subject had been on replacement immunoglobulin therapy for at least one year. At the time of blood collection, no CVID subject was ill or was being treated with immunomodulatory or immunosuppressive medication. From each donor, 5 to 8 ml of heparinized peripheral whole blood was collected. Genomic DNA from adults with common variable immune deficiency (CVID) and from healthy adult controls was the source for sequencing TCRbeta CDR3 repertoires. Diluted blood was subjected to density centrifugation over Hypaque 1077 or Ficoll-Paque for isolation of peripheral blood mononuclear cells. Genomic DNA was obtained from unsorted mononuclear cells using either Qiagen column purification or a centrifugation-based method.

For sequencing input, CVID and control samples contributed equivalent amounts of genomic DNA. For every sample, a 60 bp segment covering the rearranged TCRbeta CDR3 region was amplified and then sequenced. The immunoSEQ assay, a bias-corrected multiplex PCR with high-throughput sequencing, was employed for TCRbeta amplification. Processing in the source paper ran as follows. Every unique nucleotide sequence counted as a clone and was annotated with V, D and J genes, copy number and frequency. Sequences were labeled productive if in frame, and non-productive if out of frame or containing stop codons. Clonality was calculated from Shannon's entropy as previously described. The predicted amino acid sequences of productive clones were used to derive the mean CDR3 Kyte-Doolittle hydropathy. Using the R hclust function, scaled V gene usage was clustered hierarchically with Manhattan distance and complete linkage. Sharing of clones by CDR3 amino acid sequence was evaluated through resampling of 12 repertoires per group over 100 rounds. The repertoires were screened for 70 published EBV-specific TCRbeta sequences and 200 to 250 published CMV-specific TCRbeta sequences. Analysis left out a couple of CVID samples that produced under 10,000 sequences, so around 40 CVID repertoires remained. TCRdb took over this immuneACCESS table, retaining in-frame rearrangements with V and J assigned. Such tables are incomplete; in checked studies, under half of the missing clones stem from an unresolved V gene, and the remainder is unexplained. That table furnishes V, J and clone size, whereas the DNA furnished D and trimming. With some 12,000 clones recorded, this sample contains no clone counted only once. The ten largest clones add up to approximately 7% of the sample.

The sequence was collected from a human donor with common variable immunodeficiency. Sequencing was carried out using peripheral blood mononuclear cells.

CDR3 DNA (partial): TGTGCCAGTACCGCGACAGGGGTTGGCAATCAGCCC. Translated, it reads CASTATGVGNQP. The full CDR3 is CASTATGVGNQPQHF. Recombination joined TRBV19 with TRBJ1-5; TRBD1 fits 8 bases in the junction. The sequenced fragment ends 3 residues before the CDR3 boundary, so the rest is inferred from the germline J gene. The CDR3 runs 15 amino acids, cysteine and phenylalanine included. Part of the CDR3 DNA is given, 36 bases translated from base 1. The CDR1 and CDR2 encoded by the germline V gene (reference sequence) are LNHDA and SQIVND. V and J are trimmed by 7 bases and 2 bases, and the gene matches miss 7 bases of the junction.